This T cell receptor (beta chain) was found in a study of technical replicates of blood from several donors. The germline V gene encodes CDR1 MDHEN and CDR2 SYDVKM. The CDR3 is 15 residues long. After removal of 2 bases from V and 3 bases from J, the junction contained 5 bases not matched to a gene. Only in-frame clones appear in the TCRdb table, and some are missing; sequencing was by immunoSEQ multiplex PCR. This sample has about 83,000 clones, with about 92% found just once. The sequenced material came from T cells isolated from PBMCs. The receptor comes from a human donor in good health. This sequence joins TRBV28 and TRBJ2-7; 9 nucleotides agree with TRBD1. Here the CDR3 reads CASSLTGQGFYEQYF. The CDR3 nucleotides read TGTGCCAGCAGTTTAACAGGACAGGGGTTCTACGAGCAGTACTTC.